The 22 T cell receptor beta chains listed next were all sequenced from one sample in a study of blood T cell repertoires in COVID-19. The method was immunoSEQ multiplex PCR; TCRdb's version includes in-frame clones alone and lacks a portion of them. The sample yields 140,000 or so clones, about 87% seen once. The sample comprised peripheral blood. Source of these receptors: a human donor with COVID-19, enrolled during active disease. The donor label of this sample is uncertain.

Details on this clone: The germline gene is not matched at one end of the junction; a read error may be the cause. The V call is TRBV2, the J call TRBJ2-7; D perhaps matches TRBD2 (5 bases). CDR1 and CDR2 (germline): SNHLY, FYNNEI. The CDR3 loop spans 11 amino acids. The CDR3, as DNA: TGTGCCAGCAGTGGGCGGGCCGGGCCCACCTTC. Translation gives CASSGRAGPTF.

This clone was picked up a small number of times. The chain has TRBV4-1 and TRBJ2-7; no reliable D call. Germline CDR1 reads MGHRA; CDR2 reads YSYEKL. The CDR3 is made up of 14 amino acids. The V end lost 2 bases, the J end lost 1 base, and 9 bases lay between the germline ends. For the CDR3, the DNA is TGCGCCAGCAGCCAACCCACCGGTTCCTACGAGCAGTACTTC. Protein: CASSQPTGSYEQYF.

For this clone: Since no conserved phenylalanine or tryptophan closes the CDR3, a read error is the likely cause. The rearrangement links TRBV27 to TRBJ1-2, with D tentatively TRBD1 (5 bases). Germline loops: CDR1 MNHEY, CDR2 SMNVEV (reference sequence). This CDR3 has 11 amino acids. Trimming took 8 bases from V and 2 from J, leaving 6 bases between them. The CDR3 spells CASGGNYGYTL. The CDR3 DNA reads as TGTGCCAGCGGGGGGAACTATGGCTACACCCTC.

This sequence joins TRBV12-5 and TRBJ1-4; D is ambiguous. This CDR3 region has 13 residues. Trimming shortened V by 7 bases and J by 0 bases, and 6 bases separated the two germline ends. Germline CDR1 LGHNT, CDR2 FRNRAP. The CDR3 DNA follows: TGTGCTAGTGCTCTAGCAACTAATGAAAAACTGTTTTTT. It yields the protein CASALATNEKLFF.

This chain links TRBV6-5 with TRBJ1-3; D might be TRBD1 (5 bases). Germline assignment: CDR1 MNHEY and CDR2 SVGAGI. The germline V and J ends were trimmed by 2 bases and 1 base, with 9 bases remaining between them. The CDR3 contains 15 residues. The CDR3 nucleotides are TGTGCCAGCAGTTACCGGGGGAGGTCTGGAAACACCATATATTTT. Residues: CASSYRGRSGNTIYF.

The CDR3 coding sequence is TGTGCCAGCAGCCTATTAGCGGGGAGCTCCTACGAGCAGTACTTC. This sequence encodes CASSLLAGSSYEQYF. The chain combines TRBV2 with TRBJ2-7; 8 bases fit TRBD2. Germline V lookup: CDR1 SNHLY, CDR2 FYNNEI. Trimming at V came to 6 bases and at J to 0 bases, leaving 7 bases not matched to a gene. This CDR3 comprises 15 residues.

The CDR3 bases are TGTGCCAGCAGCTGGACAGGGGACCACTTAACTAATGAAAAACTGTTTTTT. Translated: CASSWTGDHLTNEKLFF. This chain connects TRBV7-3 to TRBJ1-4; 9 bases fit TRBD1. V gave up 4 bases and J gave up 1 base; unmatched junction bases: 7. The CDR3 covers 17 residues. Looked up from germline, CDR1 is SGHTA and CDR2 is FQGTGA.

The V and J genes are TRBV18 and TRBJ1-1; a weak D match, TRBD1 (6 bases). Trimming removed 3 bases from V and 0 bases from J, with 11 bases in between. The germline CDR1 and CDR2 sequences are KGHSH and LQKENI. The CDR3 has 15 amino acids. For the CDR3, the DNA is TGTGCCAGCTCACCGTGGGGGCTTATGAACACTGAAGCTTTCTTT. Protein sequence: CASSPWGLMNTEAFF.

The count of this clone is one. The CDR3 coding sequence is TGTGCCAGCAGTTTGTCACAGGTCTCCTACGAGCAGTACTTC. As protein: CASSLSQVSYEQYF. The J gene is TRBJ2-7, the V gene TRBV28, with a tentative D call TRBD1 (5 bases). CDR1 and CDR2 from the germline V gene are MDHEN and SYDVKM. Trimming stripped 3 bases from V and 0 bases from J, with 9 bases between. This CDR3 comprises 14 residues.

V usage is TRBV7-9 and J usage is TRBJ2-7; D call uncertain. Between the trimmed V and J ends, which lost 5 bases and 3 bases, there was a span of 14 bases. Per the germline V gene, CDR1 is SEHNR and CDR2 is FQNEAQ (reference sequence). This CDR3 spans 14 amino acids. CDR3 coding DNA: TGTGCCAGCAGCCCGATACAGCAGAGCTACGAGCAGTACTTC. This sequence encodes CASSPIQQSYEQYF.

The chain uses TRBV11-3 and TRBJ1-2; D may be TRBD1 (5 bases). V was clipped by 5 bases and J by 3 bases, with 7 bases between them. CDR1 SGHNT and CDR2 YENEEA come from the germline V gene. This CDR3 has 12 amino acids. CDR3 nucleotide sequence: TGTGCCAGCAGCCCACAGGACTATGGCTACACCTTC. Its translation is CASSPQDYGYTF.

This rearrangement joins TRBV24-1 to TRBJ2-1; TRBD1 matches at 7 bases. This CDR3 comprises 16 residues. The trim removed 4 bases at V and 6 bases at J, leaving 11 bases unmatched. Per germline, CDR1 KGHDR and CDR2 SFDVKD. This CDR3 reads CATSDPTGSTLNEQFF. The CDR3 DNA sequence: TGTGCCACCAGTGACCCGACAGGGTCTACTCTCAATGAGCAGTTCTTC.

The V and J genes are TRBV6-1 and TRBJ1-4, with a possible D match to TRBD1 (5 bases). The germline V gene has CDR1 MNHNS and CDR2 SASEGT. The CDR3 is 16 residues long. Trimming took off 0 bases at V and 8 bases at J, with 16 bases between the two ends. The DNA of the CDR3 is TGTGCCAGCAGTGAAGCGGCCCCAGTCCAGGGCGAAAAACTGTTTTTT. It yields the protein CASSEAAPVQGEKLFF.

This clone was seen just once. The chain links TRBV7-9 to TRBJ2-1, with TRBD2 matching over 7 bases. CDR1 is SEHNR and CDR2 is FQNEAQ in the germline V gene (reference sequence). Unmatched junction bases numbered 6, after V lost 5 bases and J lost 2 bases. CDR3 length: 15 residues. CDR3 in amino acids: CASSPRGFTYNEQFF. CDR3 sequence (DNA): TGTGCCAGCAGCCCGCGGGGGTTTACCTACAATGAGCAGTTCTTC.

The chain carries TRBV14 and TRBJ1-1; D is possibly TRBD1 (5 bases). V dropped 0 bases and J dropped 3 bases, with 8 bases sitting between them. Germline CDR1 is SGHDN and CDR2 is FVKESK. The CDR3 has 14 residues. CDR3 loop: CASSQEGRDTEAFF. In DNA, the CDR3 is TGTGCCAGCAGCCAAGAAGGCAGGGACACTGAAGCTTTCTTT.

The rearrangement uses TRBV2 and TRBJ2-2; 7 bases match TRBD1. The CDR3 is 15 amino acids. Germline assignment: CDR1 SNHLY and CDR2 FYNNEI. V dropped 4 bases and J dropped 3; count of bases not matched to a gene: 5. The CDR3 DNA is TGTGCCAGCAGTGCACAGGGGCCTGACACCGGGGAGCTGTTTTTT. The encoded protein is CASSAQGPDTGELFF. The whole variable domain, filled in from reference TRBV2 and TRBJ2-2, reads EPEVTQTPSHQVTQMGQEVILRCVPISNHLYFYWYRQILGQKVEFLVSFYNNEISEKSEIFDDQFSVERPDGSNFTLKIRSTKLEDSAMYFCASSAQGPDTGELFFGEGSRLTVL.

J is TRBJ1-3 and V is TRBV27, with D uncertain. In germline, CDR1 is MNHEY, CDR2 SMNVEV (reference sequence). The CDR3 contains 14 residues. V was cut by 2 bases and J by 2 bases, with 7 bases left in between. In DNA form, the CDR3 reads TGTGCCAGCAGTTTAGCGGGAGCTGGAAACACCATATATTTT. It codes for CASSLAGAGNTIYF.

As DNA, the CDR3 is TGTGCCAGCAGTCGGACAGGGGACACTGAAGCTTTCTTT. Protein sequence: CASSRTGDTEAFF. The V gene is TRBV3-1 (or the pseudogene TRBV3-2), the J gene TRBJ1-1; the match to TRBD1 covers 9 bases. Germline V lookup: CDR1 LGHDT, CDR2 YNNKEL (reference sequence). Germline trimming cut 6 bases from V and 3 bases from J; bases unmatched to any gene: 2. The CDR3 sequence is 13 residues long.

The gene calls are TRBV3-1 (or the pseudogene TRBV3-2) and TRBJ1-5; 8 positions agree with TRBD1. The junction had 5 bases not matched to a gene; V was cut back by 3 bases and J by 4 bases. Germline V lookup: CDR1 LGHDT, CDR2 YNNKEL (reference sequence). The CDR3 sequence is 15 residues long. The CDR3 protein is CASSQTGDVNQPQHF. The CDR3 nucleotides are TGTGCCAGCAGCCAGACAGGGGATGTAAATCAGCCCCAGCATTTT.

The genes are TRBV19 and TRBJ1-1; TRBD1 aligns across 7 bases. The germline V gene encodes CDR1 LNHDA and CDR2 SQIVND (reference sequence). Trimming took 0 bases from V and 1 from J; bases not matched to a gene: 2. This CDR3 has 15 amino acids. This chain's CDR3 is CASSIETGRNTEAFF. CDR3 DNA: TGTGCCAGTAGTATAGAGACAGGGAGGAACACTGAAGCTTTCTTT.

The chain carries TRBV2 and TRBJ2-1, with TRBD1 matching 10 bases. The CDR3 sequence is 13 residues long. The V gene's germline CDR1 is SNHLY and CDR2 FYNNEI. Trimming took 7 bases from V and 6 from J; bases not matched to a gene: 3. CDR3 coding DNA: TGTGCCAGCAAGAGACAGGGGGCCAATGAGCAGTTCTTC. Its protein product is CASKRQGANEQFF. Full variable domain (remainder filled in from reference TRBV2 and TRBJ2-1): EPEVTQTPSHQVTQMGQEVILRCVPISNHLYFYWYRQILGQKVEFLVSFYNNEISEKSEIFDDQFSVERPDGSNFTLKIRSTKLEDSAMYFCASKRQGANEQFFGPGTRLTVL.

The chain has TRBV2 and TRBJ2-4, with D possibly matching TRBD1 (6 bases). Germline V gene data show CDR1 as SNHLY and CDR2 as FYNNEI. The CDR3 covers 15 residues. V shed 4 bases and J shed 0 bases, with 10 bases lying between them. CDR3 bases: TGTGCCAGCAGTGCGACAGGTGTAGCCAAAAACATTCAGTACTTC. Translation gives CASSATGVAKNIQYF. Full variable domain (missing parts from reference TRBV2 and TRBJ2-4): EPEVTQTPSHQVTQMGQEVILRCVPISNHLYFYWYRQILGQKVEFLVSFYNNEISEKSEIFDDQFSVERPDGSNFTLKIRSTKLEDSAMYFCASSATGVAKNIQYFGAGTRLSVL.